This record looks at one TCR beta chain sequence and its context. Data came from immunoSEQ multiplex PCR; TCRdb stores just in-frame clones and leaves some out. Of 200,000 to 250,000 clones detected, about 85% appear once; the ten largest clones hold around 2.7%. V was clipped by 6 bases and J by 3 bases, with 21 bases between them. The CDR3 spans 16 residues. Germline V gene lookup returns CDR1 LNHDA and CDR2 SQIVND (reference sequence). This sample is drawn from a study of blood T cell repertoires in COVID-19. Whole-study context: Material from acute and convalescent COVID-19 was sourced from the United States, Italy and Spain. The analysed material was cDNA or gDNA that came from T cells, B-cell-depleted T cells, or PBMCs.

Participant-given clinical history determined each cohort assignment. The chain couples TRBV19 to TRBJ2-7; D is undetermined. The receptor was derived from a woman in her twenties or thirties who had recovered from COVID-19. The sequenced material came from PBMCs or T cells enriched from blood (not recorded which). The CDR3 sequence is CASSKAVQPGGYEQYF. The CDR3 coding sequence is TGTGCCAGTAGCAAAGCAGTACAGCCCGGTGGCTACGAGCAGTACTTC.